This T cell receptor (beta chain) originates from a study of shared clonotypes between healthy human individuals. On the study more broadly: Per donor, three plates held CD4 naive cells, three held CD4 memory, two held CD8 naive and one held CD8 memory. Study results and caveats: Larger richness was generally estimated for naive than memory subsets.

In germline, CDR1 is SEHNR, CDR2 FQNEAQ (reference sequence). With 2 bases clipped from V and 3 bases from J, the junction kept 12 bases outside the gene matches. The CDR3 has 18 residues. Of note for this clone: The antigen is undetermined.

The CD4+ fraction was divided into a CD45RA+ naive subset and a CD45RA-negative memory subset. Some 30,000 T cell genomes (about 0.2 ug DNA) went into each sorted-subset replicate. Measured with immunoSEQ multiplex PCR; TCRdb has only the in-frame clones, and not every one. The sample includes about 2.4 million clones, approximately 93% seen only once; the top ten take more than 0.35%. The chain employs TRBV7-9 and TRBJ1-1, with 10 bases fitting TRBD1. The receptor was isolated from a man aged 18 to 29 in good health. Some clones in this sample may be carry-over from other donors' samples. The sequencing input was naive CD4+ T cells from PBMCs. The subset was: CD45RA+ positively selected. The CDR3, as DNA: TGTGCCAGCAGCTTATGGTTGGGTTTTGGACAGGGGGACACTGAAGCTTTCTTT. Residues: CASSLWLGFGQGDTEAFF. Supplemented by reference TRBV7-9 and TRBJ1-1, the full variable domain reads DTGVSQNPRHKITKRGQNVTFRCDPISEHNRLYWYRQTLGQGPEFLTYFQNEAQLEKSRLLSDRFSAERPKGSFSTLEIQRTEQGDSAMYLCASSLWLGFGQGDTEAFFGQGTRLTVV.